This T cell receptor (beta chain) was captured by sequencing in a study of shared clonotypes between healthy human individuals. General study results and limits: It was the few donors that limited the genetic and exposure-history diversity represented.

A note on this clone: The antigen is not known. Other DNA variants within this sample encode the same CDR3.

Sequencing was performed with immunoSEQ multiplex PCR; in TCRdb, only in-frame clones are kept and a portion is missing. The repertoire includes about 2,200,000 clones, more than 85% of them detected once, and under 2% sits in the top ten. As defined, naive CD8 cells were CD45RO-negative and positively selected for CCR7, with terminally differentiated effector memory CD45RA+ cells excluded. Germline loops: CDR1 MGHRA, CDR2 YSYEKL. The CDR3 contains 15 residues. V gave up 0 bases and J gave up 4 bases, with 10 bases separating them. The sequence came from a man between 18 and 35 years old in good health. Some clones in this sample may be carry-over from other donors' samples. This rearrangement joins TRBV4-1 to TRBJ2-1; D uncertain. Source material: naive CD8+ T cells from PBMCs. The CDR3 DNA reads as TGCGCCAGCAGCCAAGATAGGGCCGTATACAATGAGCAGTTCTTC. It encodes CASSQDRAVYNEQFF.